This T cell receptor (beta chain) was obtained from a study of Ad26.COV2.S vaccination and SARS-CoV-2 variants (dated by TCRdb to 2020 to 2023). A note on the overall study: Donors in the vaccine arm were drawn from COV1001, a phase I-IIa trial of Ad26.COV2.S in healthy adults that was multicentre, randomized, double-blind and placebo-controlled. Throughout the experiments and outcome assessment, investigators stayed blinded to trial group allocation. A total of approximately 30 samples were included in the TCR-sequenced set, comprising about 20 Ad26.COV2.S vaccine recipients, 5 placebo recipients and 8 SARS-CoV-2 convalescent individuals. TCRbeta repertoire sequencing served as the tool for gauging how specific and how broad the SARS-CoV-2-reactive T cell receptors were following Ad26.COV2.S vaccination. Trial participants were randomized into five groups of five: low-dose or high-dose Ad26.COV2.S given once or twice, or placebo on both occasions. Dosing of Ad26.COV2.S was intramuscular, at either 5x10^10 or 1x10^11 viral particles, delivered as one shot or as two shots spaced 56 days apart.

TCRbeta CDR3 regions were sequenced with the immunoSEQ Assay. After extraction, genomic DNA underwent amplification by bias-controlled multiplex PCR, followed by high-throughput sequencing. The paper's data handling went like this. To quantify the absolute abundance of every unique TCRbeta CDR3 region, sequences were collapsed and filtered. T cell fraction was estimated by normalizing TCRbeta template counts to usable DNA, with usable DNA measured through amplification of reference genes found in all nucleated cells. Repertoire TCRs were annotated as SARS-CoV-2-specific by exact matching of V gene, CDR3 amino acid sequence and J gene to a known reactive TCR set. The reference SARS-CoV-2 TCR set was derived from MIRA and filtered for enrichment in COVID-19-positive ImmuneCODE repertoires, a step that removed public or cross-reactive TCRs. Drawing on the MIRA antigens, annotated TCRs were analysed further at the level of specific ORF or position within ORF. Depth was the summed frequency of annotated unique rearrangements, while breadth was defined as annotated unique rearrangements over total unique productive rearrangements. Two-sided Wilcoxon rank-sum tests were applied when comparing TCR breadth between groups. TCRdb limited this immuneACCESS table to in-frame rearrangements with V and J called. A share of clones is missing; checked studies link under half to unresolved V genes, and the rest is unexplained. V, J and clone size derive from that table, while D and trimming were established from the DNA sequence. The sample table records over 350,000 clones; 70% to 90% of these occur just once. About 3.6% of the sample rests with the top ten.

From a lookup of the germline V gene, CDR1 and CDR2 are SGHTA and FQGNSA. Measured from the cysteine to the phenylalanine, the CDR3 is 16 residues long. Only CDR3 DNA remains: 48 bases, in frame from the first base. Between the V and J ends, shortened by 2 bases and 2 bases respectively, the junction contains 14 bases. The treatment or condition label here, explained by the study, means: about 20 received Ad26.COV2.S at low or high dose, single or two shots; about 5 received placebo; per-sample allocation not given. Repertoires of vaccine and placebo recipients were sequenced from samples collected on day 63 after the first injection. Between 29 July and 7 August 2020, Cohort 1b enrolled some 25 adults aged 18-55 years at one site in Boston, USA. As a vaccine, Ad26.COV2.S was a replication-incompetent adenovirus type 26 vector that expressed a prefusion-stabilized SARS-CoV-2 spike protein derived from the original Wuhan strain.

This clone came up a few times. Its target antigen remains unknown. Base qualities are not at hand, and no much larger clone is one base apart. On the study overall, not on this receptor specifically: After vaccination, substantial breadth of spike-specific CD8+ and CD4+ T cell responses was reported. The study was not powered to compare responses between vaccine doses or regimens. Vaccine and placebo recipients had comparable non-spike TCR breadth, which fits with the vaccine containing only spike. The authors noted that total T cell responses may have been underestimated by the TCR breadth and depth analyses. Spike-specific TCR breadth was higher in Ad26.COV2.S recipients than in placebo recipients (P = 0.0014).

The sample was peripheral blood, taken in a trial of Ad26.COV2.S vaccine versus placebo. This TCR came from a person between 18 and 65 years old who received the Ad26.COV2.S COVID-19 vaccine or a placebo. Recombination joined TRBV7-2 with TRBJ2-3, with an unclear D gene assignment. CDR3 reads: CASSLSTPGFTDTQYF. The nucleotides are TGTGCCAGCAGCTTATCCACGCCAGGCTTCACAGATACGCAGTATTTT.